This T cell receptor (beta chain) was recovered during a study of blood T cell repertoires in COVID-19. Study-wide background: From T cells, B-cell-depleted T cells, or PBMCs came the material, which was cDNA or gDNA.

How the authors handled the data: It was from reference gene primer amplification that nucleated cell counts were estimated. Profiling relied on immunoSEQ multiplex PCR, and the TCRdb table lists in-frame clones only, not all of them. V and J calls and clone size are given by that table; D and trimming were obtained from the DNA. The data contain tens of thousands of clones, more than 70% of them singletons. The germline V and J ends were trimmed by 0 bases and 4 bases, with 10 bases remaining between them. Germline loops: CDR1 SGHRS, CDR2 YFSETQ. The length of the CDR3 is 14 residues. Sequenced sample: peripheral blood. The chain employs TRBV5-1 and TRBJ2-5, with a possible D match to TRBD1 (6 bases). The clonotype originates from a human donor in a cohort sampled during active COVID-19. CDR3 bases: TGCGCCAGCAGCTTGGGACAGGAGGTAGAGACCCAGTACTTC. It specifies CASSLGQEVETQYF.